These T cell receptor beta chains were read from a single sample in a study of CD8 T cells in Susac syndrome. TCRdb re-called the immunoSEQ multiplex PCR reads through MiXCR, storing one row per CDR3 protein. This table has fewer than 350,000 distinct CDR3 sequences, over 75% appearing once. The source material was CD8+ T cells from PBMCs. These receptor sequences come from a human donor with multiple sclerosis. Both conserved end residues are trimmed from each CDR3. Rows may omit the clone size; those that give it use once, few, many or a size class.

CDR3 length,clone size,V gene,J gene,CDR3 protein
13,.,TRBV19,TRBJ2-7,ASSSQTSGIYEQY
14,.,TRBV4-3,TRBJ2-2,ASSQEGAEITGELF
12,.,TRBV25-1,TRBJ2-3,ASSGQGSTDTQY
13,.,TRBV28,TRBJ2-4,ASSLEGGPKNIQY
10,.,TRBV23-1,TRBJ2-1,ASPRPYNEQF
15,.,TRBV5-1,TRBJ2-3,ASSPYGSGGSTDTQY
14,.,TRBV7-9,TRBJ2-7,ASSLWVLGRDYEQY
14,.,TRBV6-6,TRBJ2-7,ASSYLPGDPAYEQY
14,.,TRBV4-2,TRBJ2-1,ASSQDNPDRGDEQF
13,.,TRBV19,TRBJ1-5,ASSSGTGEGQPQH
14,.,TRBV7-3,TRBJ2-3,ASSPHFLRATDTQY
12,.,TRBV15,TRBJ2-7,ATNNATGGDEQY
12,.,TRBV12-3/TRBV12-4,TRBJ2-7,ASSPGLAIGEQY
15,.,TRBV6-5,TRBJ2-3,ASSYLRLAGLEDTQY
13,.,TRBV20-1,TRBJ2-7,SARAAGTAHYEQY
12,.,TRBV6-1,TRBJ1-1,ASSERGEYTEAF
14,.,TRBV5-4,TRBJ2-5,ASSLVTGYLQETQY
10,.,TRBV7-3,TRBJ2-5,ARTGDQETQY
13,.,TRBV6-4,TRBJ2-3,ASSEERGSTDTQY
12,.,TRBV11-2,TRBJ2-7,ASSIGTDPHEQY
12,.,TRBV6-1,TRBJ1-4,ASRPGQANEKLF
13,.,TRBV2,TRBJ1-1,ASSPHNGMNTEAF
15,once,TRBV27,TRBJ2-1,ASSLSGLAHYYNEQF
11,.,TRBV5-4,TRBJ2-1,ASSLDGYHEQF
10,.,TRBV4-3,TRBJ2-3,ASSPRGHLQY
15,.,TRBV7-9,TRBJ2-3,ASSPPAFAVMGDTQY
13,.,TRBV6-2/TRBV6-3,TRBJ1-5,ASRSREMGNQPQH
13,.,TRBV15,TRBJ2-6,ATSPTGIGANVLT
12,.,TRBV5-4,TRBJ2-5,ASSFRQFQETQY
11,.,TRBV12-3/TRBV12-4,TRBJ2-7,ASRTSGYYEQY
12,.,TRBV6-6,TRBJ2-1,ASTNSLLYNEQF
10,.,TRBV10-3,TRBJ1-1,AIKNEGAEAF
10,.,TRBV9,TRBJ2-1,ASSGDRGEQF
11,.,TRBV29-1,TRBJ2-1,SVSHVTYNEQF
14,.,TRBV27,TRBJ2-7,ASSHLWGGPPYEQY
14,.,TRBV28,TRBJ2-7,ASSAEQGSWHYEQY
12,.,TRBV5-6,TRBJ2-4,ASSWGTAKNIQY
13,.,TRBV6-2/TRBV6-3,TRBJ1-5,ASSGGGLGNQPQH
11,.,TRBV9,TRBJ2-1,ASSEGLNNEQF
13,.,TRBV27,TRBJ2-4,ASSSRALGKNIQY
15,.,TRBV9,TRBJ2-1,ASSVGKGAGSYDEQF
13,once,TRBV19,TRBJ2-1,ASRMSGSSYNEQF
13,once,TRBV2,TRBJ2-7,ASNPSRAAYYEQY
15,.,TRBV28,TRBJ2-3,ASSLRVAGVPNDTQY
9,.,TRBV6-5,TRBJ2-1,ATTFGSEQF
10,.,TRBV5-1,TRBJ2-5,ASSLNRETQY
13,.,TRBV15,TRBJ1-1,ATSREHGTHTEAF
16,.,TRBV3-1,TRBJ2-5,ASSLGTGGEGGQETQY
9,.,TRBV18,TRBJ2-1,ASSYDWPQF
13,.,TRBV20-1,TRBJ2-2,SASERAENTGELF